The table lists the clone carrying this TCR beta chain with a few counts. Its target is not known. The sample belongs to a study of cytotoxic CD8 clonotypes in ibrutinib-treated CLL. Study-level points and caveats: Treatment saw public clonotypes, which were uncommon, either contract or stay stable.

The protocol was immunoSEQ multiplex PCR, while the TCRdb copy is restricted to in-frame clones and leaves out a portion. The sample contains over 95,000 clones, more than 55% of which appear only once. This specimen consisted of PBMCs, obtained after 24 months of ibrutinib treatment. The receptor was derived from a human donor with chronic lymphocytic leukemia.

The CDR3 region has the DNA TGTGCCAGCAGTTTGTCAGCTTCTAACTATGGCTACACCTTC. This sequence encodes CASSLSASNYGYTF. This rearrangement joins TRBV7-8 to TRBJ1-2; unclear D gene. The CDR3 covers 14 residues. The germline V and J ends were trimmed by 6 bases and 0 bases, with 11 bases remaining between them. Germline CDR1 SGHVS, CDR2 FQNEAQ.